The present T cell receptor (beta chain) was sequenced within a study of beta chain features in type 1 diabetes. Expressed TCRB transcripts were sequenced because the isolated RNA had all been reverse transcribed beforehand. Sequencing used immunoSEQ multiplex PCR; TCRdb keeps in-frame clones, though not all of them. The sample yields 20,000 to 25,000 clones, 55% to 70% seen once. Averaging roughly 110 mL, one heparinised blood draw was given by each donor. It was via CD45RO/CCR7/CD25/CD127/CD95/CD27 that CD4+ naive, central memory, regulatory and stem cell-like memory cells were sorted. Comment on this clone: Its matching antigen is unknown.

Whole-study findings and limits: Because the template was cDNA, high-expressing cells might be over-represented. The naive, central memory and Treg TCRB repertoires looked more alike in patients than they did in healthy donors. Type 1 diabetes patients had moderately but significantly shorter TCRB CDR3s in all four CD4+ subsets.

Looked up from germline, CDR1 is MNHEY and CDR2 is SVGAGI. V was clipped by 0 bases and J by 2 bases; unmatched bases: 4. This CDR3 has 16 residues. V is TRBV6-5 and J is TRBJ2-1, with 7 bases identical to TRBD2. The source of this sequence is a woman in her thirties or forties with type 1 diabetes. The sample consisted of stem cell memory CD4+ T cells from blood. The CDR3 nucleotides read TGTGCCAGCAGTTACTCCGGCGGGAGCCCCTACAATGAGCAGTTCTTC. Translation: CASSYSGGSPYNEQFF.